This TCR beta chain originates from a study of radiation and T cells in renal cell carcinoma. As concerns this clone: Its antigen is undetermined.

Time point noted: blood 4 weeks post-SBRT, at nephrectomy. The treatment was: 15 Gy SBRT to primary tumor, nephrectomy 4 weeks later. Nephrectomy followed 15 Gy stereotactic body radiation by 4 weeks. This renal cell carcinoma was of the clear cell type. Study-level points and caveats: Without pretreatment biopsies, baseline tumor clonotype presence was undetermined.

Trimming removed 5 bases from V and 8 bases from J, with 12 bases in between. CDR1 is SEHNR, CDR2 FQNEAQ, per germline (reference sequence). This CDR3 is built from 13 residues. Measured with immunoSEQ multiplex PCR; TCRdb has only the in-frame clones, and not every one. The sample holds under 100,000 clones, around four fifths seen once. J is TRBJ1-4 and V is TRBV7-9; D is unresolved. The starting material was blood, obtained from a patient whose treatment included radiotherapy and nephrectomy. This sequence was found in a man aged 50-59 years with renal cell carcinoma. CDR3 loop: CASSPVGSEKLFF. CDR3 DNA sequence: TGTGCCAGCAGCCCCGTCGGCTCAGAAAAACTGTTTTTT. Variable domain in full (rest from reference TRBV7-9 and TRBJ1-4): DTGVSQNPRHKITKRGQNVTFRCDPISEHNRLYWYRQTLGQGPEFLTYFQNEAQLEKSRLLSDRFSAERPKGSFSTLEIQRTEQGDSAMYLCASSPVGSEKLFFGSGTQLSVL.